This entry lists 24 T cell receptor beta chains sequenced from one sample in a study of T cell changes during pregnancy in multiple sclerosis. Sequenced by immunoSEQ multiplex PCR; TCRdb stores in-frame clones only, minus some. The table records 85,000 to 100,000 clones, 80% to 95% of them present only once. This specimen was peripheral blood, taken in the first trimester of pregnancy. All receptors come from a female donor with multiple sclerosis, enrolled in a pregnancy study.

The chain carries TRBV30 and TRBJ1-5; no firm D call. The germline gives CDR1 GTSNPN, CDR2 SVGIG (reference sequence). V dropped 2 bases and J dropped 4 bases, with 15 bases sitting between them. The CDR3 runs 15 residues. CDR3 amino acids: CAWSREGRWNQPQHF. The DNA for the CDR3 is TGTGCCTGGAGTAGGGAGGGAAGGTGGAATCAGCCCCAGCATTTT.

The chain is built from TRBV10-2 and TRBJ2-1; the match to TRBD2 covers 9 bases. J gave up 4 bases and V 7 bases, and 5 bases lay outside the gene matches. This CDR3 comprises 14 residues. Germline V lookup: CDR1 WSHSY, CDR2 SAAADI. Here the CDR3 DNA reads TGCGCCAGCAACCTTGCGGGAGGGTACAATGAGCAGTTCTTC. This encodes CASNLAGGYNEQFF.

The V call is TRBV27, the J call TRBJ2-7; the D gene is possibly TRBD2 (5 bases). Trimming stripped 4 bases from V and 2 bases from J, with 15 bases between. The CDR3 is 15 amino acids. CDR1 and CDR2 from the germline V gene are MNHEY and SMNVEV (reference sequence). The CDR3 protein is CASSSSGPRPYEQYF. The CDR3 bases are TGTGCCAGCAGTTCAAGCGGCCCAAGACCCTACGAGCAGTACTTC.

The chain couples TRBV10-3 to TRBJ1-3, with TRBD1 matching 10 bases. In germline, CDR1 is ENHRY, CDR2 SYGVKD. The CDR3 runs to 17 residues. The V segment lost 5 bases and the J segment 7 bases; nucleotides outside the gene matches: 14. This chain's CDR3 is CAISPGTGVGLRNTIYF. The CDR3 DNA sequence: TGTGCCATCAGTCCCGGGACAGGGGTGGGTTTACGGAACACCATATATTTT.

This chain links TRBV6-6 with TRBJ1-5, with TRBD1 matching over 9 bases. With V trimmed by 4 bases and J by 3 bases, 7 bases remained unmatched. Germline V lookup: CDR1 MNHNY, CDR2 SVGAGI (reference sequence). The CDR3 is 16 amino acids. The CDR3 DNA reads TGTGCCAGCAGTTCCGGGACAGGGTCCGCCAATCAGCCCCAGCATTTT. Translated, it gives CASSSGTGSANQPQHF.

The rearrangement uses TRBV25-1 and TRBJ2-7, with D hard to call. Germline assignment: CDR1 MGHDK and CDR2 SYGVNS. There are 13 residues in the CDR3. Trimming stripped 3 bases from V and 2 bases from J, with 8 bases between. CDR3 in DNA: TGTGCCAGCAGTGATATCAGCGCCTACGAGCAGTACTTC. Protein sequence: CASSDISAYEQYF.

This clone was picked up a small number of times. The chain links TRBV19 to TRBJ2-3; TRBD2 might be the D (6 bases). Germline lookup yields CDR1 LNHDA and CDR2 SQIVND (reference sequence). Trimming shortened V by 4 bases and J by 1 base, and 12 bases separated the two germline ends. There are 15 residues in the CDR3. The CDR3 sequence: CASSSIGEGTDTQYF. In DNA form, the CDR3 reads TGTGCCAGTAGTAGTATCGGGGAGGGCACAGATACGCAGTATTTT.

The genes are TRBV12-5 and TRBJ2-1, with D maybe TRBD2 (5 bases). V was shortened by 7 bases and J by 6 bases, with 13 bases between the two germline ends. Germline V CDR1 and CDR2: LGHNT, FRNRAP. The CDR3 runs 13 residues. The CDR3 DNA reads as TGTGCTAGTGCCCGGACTGAGGGCAATGAGCAGTTCTTC. Translated: CASARTEGNEQFF.

The J gene is TRBJ1-5, the V gene TRBV28; D is ambiguous. CDR1 is MDHEN and CDR2 is SYDVKM in the germline V gene. The germline V and J ends were trimmed by 3 bases and 5 bases, with 11 bases remaining between them. CDR3 length: 14 amino acids. The CDR3 nucleotides are TGTGCCAGCAGTTTGGGAGGAATGGATCAGCCCCAGCATTTT. This sequence encodes CASSLGGMDQPQHF.

The genes are TRBV5-4 and TRBJ2-1; D perhaps matches TRBD2 (7 bases). CDR3 length: 14 residues. Germline CDR1 is SGHNT and CDR2 is YYREEE (reference sequence). The V end was cut by 4 bases, the J end by 9 bases, with 17 bases between. The CDR3 loop is CASSPGLKGGEQFF. As DNA, the CDR3 is TGTGCCAGCAGCCCGGGACTAAAAGGGGGTGAGCAGTTCTTC. The full variable domain, in which reference TRBV5-4 and TRBJ2-1 provide the parts outside the CDR3, is ETGVTQSPTHLIKTRGQQVTLRCSSQSGHNTVSWYQQALGQGPQFIFQYYREEENGRGNFPPRFSGLQFPNYSSELNVNALELDDSALYLCASSPGLKGGEQFFGPGTRLTVL.

The V call is TRBV2, the J call TRBJ2-7, with 9 bases fitting TRBD1. This CDR3 spans 15 amino acids. V trimming: 1 base; J trimming: 4 bases; junction bases outside the gene matches: 5. CDR1 is SNHLY and CDR2 is FYNNEI in the germline V gene. CDR3 nucleotides: TGTGCCAGCAGTGAAGACCGGGACAGGGAATACGAGCAGTACTTC. Amino acid sequence: CASSEDRDREYEQYF.

The CDR3 protein is CASSSPRGLAGAEYEQYF. The CDR3 bases are TGTGCCAGCAGCTCACCTCGGGGGTTAGCGGGAGCAGAGTACGAGCAGTACTTC. This rearrangement joins TRBV27 to TRBJ2-7; 9 bases are a match to TRBD2. Per the germline V gene, CDR1 is MNHEY and CDR2 is SMNVEV (reference sequence). The CDR3 spans 18 residues. V gave up 6 bases and J gave up 4 bases; unmatched junction bases: 19.

Only one count was recorded for this clone. The chain carries TRBV10-3 and TRBJ2-7; a weak D match, TRBD1 (6 bases). The CDR3 has 16 residues. Per germline, CDR1 ENHRY and CDR2 SYGVKD. Trimming left V 2 bases short and J 4 bases short, with 18 bases between. The CDR3 here is CAISERPQGGEYEQYF. Written as DNA, the CDR3 is TGTGCCATCAGTGAGCGCCCACAGGGTGGAGAGTACGAGCAGTACTTC.

The chain combines TRBV19 with TRBJ1-1; unclear D gene. Germline V gives CDR1 LNHDA, CDR2 SQIVND (reference sequence). This CDR3 has 12 residues. Deletions cut 7 bases from V and 3 bases from J, with 9 bases between. The CDR3 DNA reads TGTGCCAGTATGAGGGTGTACACTGAAGCTTTCTTT. It is translated as CASMRVYTEAFF.

This chain joins TRBV6-5 and TRBJ1-5, with TRBD1 matching over 9 bases. The CDR3 is 15 residues long. Germline values: CDR1 MNHEY, CDR2 SVGAGI. V lost 7 bases to trimming and J lost 2 bases; unmatched junction nucleotides: 6. CDR3 nucleotide sequence: TGTGCCAGCACCGAGGGACAGGGCCGCAATCAGCCCCAGCATTTT. It is translated as CASTEGQGRNQPQHF.

The chain joins TRBV19 to TRBJ2-7; the D gene is possibly TRBD2 (5 bases). Deletions cut 3 bases from V and 4 bases from J, with 10 bases between. CDR1 LNHDA and CDR2 SQIVND come from the germline V gene (reference sequence). The CDR3 runs 13 residues. The CDR3 protein is CASSISRGYEQYF. CDR3 DNA sequence: TGTGCCAGTAGTATTAGCCGCGGGTACGAGCAGTACTTC.

The J gene is TRBJ1-5, the V gene TRBV21-1. TRBV21-1 is a pseudogene locus. This CDR3 has 14 residues. The CDR3, as DNA: TGTGCCAGCAGCAGCGGGGGACCCAATCAGCCCCAGCATTTT. Protein sequence: CASSSGGPNQPQHF.

A single count supports this clone. The rearrangement links TRBV30 to TRBJ2-1; D is uncertain. Trimming stripped 0 bases from V and 3 bases from J, with 6 bases between. Germline V CDR1 and CDR2: GTSNPN, SVGIG (reference sequence). CDR3 length: 13 amino acids. The DNA for the CDR3 is TGTGCCTGGAGTGTAGAGGTCTACAATGAGCAGTTCTTC. It yields the protein CAWSVEVYNEQFF.

V and J are TRBV19 and TRBJ2-3; tentatively, D is TRBD2 (5 bases). The CDR3 spans 17 residues. V lost 4 bases, J lost 1 base, and 18 bases lay in between. The germline V gene encodes CDR1 LNHDA and CDR2 SQIVND (reference sequence). The CDR3 sequence is CASSTLRTSSRTDTQYF. For the CDR3, the DNA is TGTGCCAGTAGTACCCTAAGGACTTCGAGCCGCACAGATACGCAGTATTTT.

This chain joins TRBV9 and TRBJ2-1, with 8 bases fitting TRBD2. The CDR3 sequence is 16 residues long. Germline trimming cut 0 bases from V and 5 bases from J; bases unmatched to any gene: 7. Germline V CDR1 and CDR2: SGDLS, YYNGEE. CDR3 sequence reads: CASSVGAAGAHNEQFF. In nucleotides, the CDR3 is TGTGCCAGCAGCGTAGGTGCAGCGGGAGCTCACAATGAGCAGTTCTTC. Supplemented by reference TRBV9 and TRBJ2-1, the full variable domain reads DSGVTQTPKHLITATGQRVTLRCSPRSGDLSVYWYQQSLDQGLQFLIQYYNGEERAKGNILERFSAQQFPDLHSELNLSSLELGDSALYFCASSVGAAGAHNEQFFGPGTRLTVL.

The rearrangement joins TRBV6-1 to TRBJ2-6, with 8 bases fitting TRBD2. Germline CDR1 and CDR2: MNHNS and SASEGT. V lost 7 bases, J lost 0 bases, and 2 bases stayed unmatched. This CDR3 has 15 amino acids. The CDR3 region has the DNA TGTGCCAGCACGGGGGGGAGCTCTGGGGCCAACGTCCTGACTTTC. Protein: CASTGGSSGANVLTF.

The gene calls are TRBV27 and TRBJ2-1; TRBD2 agrees at 8 bases. Germline CDR1 MNHEY, CDR2 SMNVEV (reference sequence). The CDR3 consists of 17 residues. Trimming cost V 3 bases and J 6 bases; bases outside gene matches: 13. The CDR3 DNA follows: TGTGCCAGCAGTTTCCGCAGCGCCGGGACTAGTGTCAATGAGCAGTTCTTC. This codes for CASSFRSAGTSVNEQFF.

The chain uses TRBV28 and TRBJ2-7, with 11 bases that match TRBD2. The CDR3 extends over 14 amino acids. With 7 bases clipped from V and 7 bases from J, the junction kept 9 bases outside the gene matches. Germline CDR1 MDHEN, CDR2 SYDVKM. DNA of the CDR3: TGTGCCAGCACCGAATTAGCGGGAGGGGGGGAGCAGTACTTC. As protein: CASTELAGGGEQYF.

V gene TRBV27 combines with J gene TRBJ2-7; tentatively, D is TRBD1 (6 bases). With 3 bases removed from V and 4 bases from J, the gap between germline ends came to 10 bases. Germline-derived CDR1 and CDR2 are MNHEY and SMNVEV (reference sequence). The CDR3 covers 13 residues. This CDR3 reads CASSFGQGYEQYF. In nucleotides, the CDR3 is TGTGCCAGCAGTTTTGGTCAGGGGTACGAGCAGTACTTC.